The T cell receptor (beta chain) under discussion was sequenced for a study of control samples from healthy donors and cancer patients. The table lists this clone with a few counts. Using immunoSEQ multiplex PCR, the repertoire was profiled, and TCRdb retains in-frame clones only, with some absent. The repertoire holds under 200,000 clones, with roughly 94% as singletons. The CDR3 runs 15 residues. Trimming took 10 bases from V and 7 from J, leaving 23 bases between them. The germline V gene encodes CDR1 LNHDA and CDR2 SQIVND (reference sequence). The chain has TRBV19 and TRBJ1-5; D unclear. The receptor comes from a woman aged 40 to 50 in good health. The source material was blood. In DNA form, the CDR3 reads TGTGCCACCAACCCGGGGTCGGCGGGCTCCCAGCCCCAGCATTTT. The encoded protein is CATNPGSAGSQPQHF.